The rows below give T cell receptor beta chains drawn from one sample of a study of blood T cell repertoires in COVID-19. The protocol was immunoSEQ multiplex PCR, while the TCRdb copy is restricted to in-frame clones and leaves out a portion. The repertoire holds some 130,000 clones, 84% seen once, with under 15% in the top ten. The specimen was peripheral blood. These receptors were collected from a woman aged 25 to 39 who had recovered from COVID-19. Each CDR3 is given with its conserved first and last residue. Each record gives: D gene, clone size, V gene, J gene, CDR3 DNA, CDR3 protein. D genes are given only for firm matches. The size of a clone is reported for some rows only, either as once, few or many, or as a class for expanded clones.

NA	NA	TRBV4-1	TRBJ1-2	TGCGCCAGCAGCCAAGATCCCCAGGGCCTTTTTTATGGCTACACCTTC	CASSQDPQGLFYGYTF
NA	few	TRBV12-3/TRBV12-4	TRBJ1-6	TGTGCCAGCAGGGGGACTGTAGTTGCGCCCCTCCACTTT	CASRGTVVAPLHF
NA	once	TRBV9	TRBJ1-3	TGTGCCAGCAGCCCCCGGTTGAACTCTGGAAACACCATATATTTT	CASSPRLNSGNTIYF
TRBD1	NA	TRBV19	TRBJ1-5	TGTGCCAGTAGTAGCAAGGCTCAGGGGGCTAATCAGCCCCAGCATTTT	CASSSKAQGANQPQHF
NA	NA	TRBV6-2/TRBV6-3	TRBJ2-3	TGTGCCAGCACCCCTCGGGGGGCGCAGAGCACAGATACGCAGTATTTT	CASTPRGAQSTDTQYF
NA	once	TRBV24-1	TRBJ2-1	TGTGCCACCTCGGCGGGAACCTACAATGAGCAGTTCTTC	CATSAGTYNEQFF
NA	few	TRBV7-3	TRBJ2-3	TGTGCCAGCAGCTTAGTAGGGGGAGCAGATACGCAGTATTTT	CASSLVGGADTQYF
NA	NA	TRBV5-1	TRBJ1-1	TGCGCCAGCAGCTTGGAACAGGGCCCTGTCACTGAAGCTTTCTTT	CASSLEQGPVTEAFF
NA	NA	TRBV7-2	TRBJ2-2	TGTGCCAGCAGCTTCACTAGCCCCCCGAACACCGGGGAGCTGTTTTTT	CASSFTSPPNTGELFF
NA	NA	TRBV21-1	TRBJ2-2	TGTGCCAGCAGCAAAGCTCTCGGGACAAAAAACACCGGGGAGCTGTTTTTT	CASSKALGTKNTGELFF
NA	NA	TRBV10-3	TRBJ1-4	TGTGCCATCAGTGAGGCGCTTAGTGAAAAACTGTTTTTT	CAISEALSEKLFF
NA	NA	TRBV6-5	TRBJ1-3	TGTGCCAGCAGTTACTCCCCGACAGTCGAGGGAAACACCATATATTTT	CASSYSPTVEGNTIYF
TRBD2	NA	TRBV19	TRBJ2-2	TGTGCCAGTAGTAAGCTAGCGGGGATAGTGAACACCGGGGAGCTGTTTTTT	CASSKLAGIVNTGELFF
NA	NA	TRBV27	TRBJ2-5	TGTGCCAGCAGTTCTCAGGGACTGAAGACCCAGTACTTC	CASSSQGLKTQYF
NA	NA	TRBV4-1	TRBJ1-1	TGCGCCAGCAGCCAATGGGGAGACCCTCCCTCTGAAGCTTTCTTT	CASSQWGDPPSEAFF
TRBD1	NA	TRBV6-5	TRBJ2-5	TGTGCCAGCCGGGACAGCCAAGAGACCCAGTACTTC	CASRDSQETQYF
NA	NA	TRBV19	TRBJ1-4	TGTGCCAGTAGTATTGGGCCCGGCTCGGGGGGTGAAAAACTGTTTTTT	CASSIGPGSGGEKLFF
TRBD1	NA	TRBV5-1	TRBJ2-1	TGCGCCAGCAGTTTGGACAGGGAATACAATGAGCAGTTCTTC	CASSLDREYNEQFF
NA	NA	TRBV20-1	TRBJ2-1	TGCAGTGCTAGTAGCGGAAACTACAATGAGCAGTTCTTC	CSASSGNYNEQFF
NA	NA	TRBV30	TRBJ1-3	TGTGCCTGGAGTGTGGCGGAGCAGGGGAGAAACACCATATATTTT	CAWSVAEQGRNTIYF
TRBD1	NA	TRBV9	TRBJ1-1	TGTGCCAGCAGCCCCCGACAGGGGTCTAACACTGAAGCTTTCTTT	CASSPRQGSNTEAFF
NA	NA	TRBV7-9	TRBJ1-4	TGTGCCAGCAGCTTTCACTCCCCGGACGGGAGTGAAAAACTGTTTTTT	CASSFHSPDGSEKLFF
TRBD1	once	TRBV10-3	TRBJ1-2	TGTGCCATCAGACCGACAGGGACGATTAACTATGGCTACACCTTC	CAIRPTGTINYGYTF
NA	NA	TRBV21-1	TRBJ1-1	TGTGCCAGCCTCACAGGGGGCCCTCGCCAAACTGAAGCTTTCTTT	CASLTGGPRQTEAFF
NA	NA	TRBV11-1	TRBJ1-5	TGTGCCAGCAGCTTAAGAGGAAGCAATCAGCCCCAGCATTTT	CASSLRGSNQPQHF
TRBD1	NA	TRBV29-1	TRBJ1-1	TGCAGCGTATACGGGACAGAAAAAGAAGAAGCTTTCTTT	CSVYGTEKEEAFF
NA	NA	TRBV29-1	TRBJ1-2	TGCAGCGAGACTGACCGACTTGGTGGCTACACCTTC	CSETDRLGGYTF
TRBD1	NA	TRBV18	TRBJ1-2	TGTGCCAGCTCACCCACTTCGGGACAGGAACGCTATGGCTACACCTTC	CASSPTSGQERYGYTF
NA	NA	TRBV9	TRBJ1-5	TGTGCCAGCAGCGTAGAGGGGGAAGGCGGGCAGCCCCAGCATTTT	CASSVEGEGGQPQHF
NA	NA	TRBV15	TRBJ1-1	TGTGCCACCAGCAGAGTACTAGGTCGAAACACTGAAGCTTTCTTT	CATSRVLGRNTEAFF
TRBD2	NA	TRBV5-4	TRBJ2-5	TGTGCCAGCAGCCCCCGCGGGCTAGCGGGAAGAGAGACCCAGTACTTC	CASSPRGLAGRETQYF
TRBD1	NA	TRBV6-5	TRBJ2-7	TGTGCCATACGGGACAGTTATTACGAGCAGTACTTC	CAIRDSYYEQYF
TRBD2	NA	TRBV6-5	TRBJ2-3	TGTGCCAGCAGTTGGACTAGCGTGGGAGTCACAGATACGCAGTATTTT	CASSWTSVGVTDTQYF
NA	few	TRBV6-5	TRBJ1-1	TGTGCCAGCAGTTATCGGGGGAACACTGAAGCTTTCTTT	CASSYRGNTEAFF
TRBD1	NA	TRBV7-9	TRBJ1-5	TGTGCCAGCAGCTTTACGGGGGCAGGGGGCGAGGAGCCCCAGCATTTT	CASSFTGAGGEEPQHF
NA	NA	TRBV27	TRBJ1-4	TGTGCCAGCAGTCCCGCCCGGGGAGATGAAAAACTGTTTTTT	CASSPARGDEKLFF
TRBD2	NA	TRBV6-5	TRBJ2-5	TGTGCCAGCAGTTCGGGTAGAGCGGGAGAAGGAAAGACCCAGTACTTC	CASSSGRAGEGKTQYF
NA	NA	TRBV7-9	TRBJ2-1	TGTGCCAGCAGCTTAATCGGGCAGGGTACCCACAATGAGCAGTTCTTC	CASSLIGQGTHNEQFF
TRBD1	once	TRBV14	TRBJ1-4	TGTGCCAGCAGTCGTTCGGGACAGGGAAGGGGCTTGGGTGAAAAACTGTTTTTT	CASSRSGQGRGLGEKLFF
TRBD1	NA	TRBV10-2	TRBJ1-1	TGCGCCAGCAGCTATACAGGGGGAGTCACTGAAGCTTTCTTT	CASSYTGGVTEAFF
NA	NA	TRBV27	TRBJ2-7	TGTGCCAGCAGTACTGACGCGGGTAGCTCCTACGAGCAGTACTTC	CASSTDAGSSYEQYF
TRBD2	NA	TRBV7-3	TRBJ2-1	TGTGCCAGCACCAAAACTGGCGGGAGCTCCTACAATGAGCAGTTCTTC	CASTKTGGSSYNEQFF
TRBD1	few	TRBV7-3	TRBJ1-5	TGTGCCAGCAGCTCCAACGACAGGGGTGTAGCATATAGCAATCAGCCCCAGCATTTT	CASSSNDRGVAYSNQPQHF
TRBD1	NA	TRBV12-3/TRBV12-4	TRBJ2-5	TGTGCCAGCAGTATCGGACAGGGAGAGACCCAGTACTTC	CASSIGQGETQYF
TRBD2	few	TRBV9	TRBJ2-1	TGTGCCAGCAGCGAGACTAGCTTCTCCTACAATGAGCAGTTCTTC	CASSETSFSYNEQFF
NA	NA	TRBV27	TRBJ2-3	TGTGCCAGCAGCCCCAGTACAGATACGCAGTATTTT	CASSPSTDTQYF
TRBD1	once	TRBV6-5	TRBJ1-2	TGTGCCAGCAGTTACTCACCGGGACAGGGGAACTATGGCTACACCTTC	CASSYSPGQGNYGYTF
NA	NA	TRBV5-1	TRBJ2-3	TGCGCCAGCAGCTTTTTCGACGAAAACTACTCCGGGGCAGATACGCAGTATTTT	CASSFFDENYSGADTQYF
TRBD2	NA	TRBV7-6	TRBJ2-1	TGTGCCAGCAGGAGGGGGACTAGCTCCTACAATGAGCAGTTCTTC	CASRRGTSSYNEQFF
TRBD1	NA	TRBV25-1	TRBJ2-5	TGTGCCAGCAGTGGCCGAAGACAGGGGGCGCGAGAGACCCAGTACTTC	CASSGRRQGARETQYF
TRBD1	NA	TRBV27	TRBJ2-1	TGTGCCAGCAGTATCAAGACAGGGCTGAGCTCCTACAATGAGCAGTTCTTC	CASSIKTGLSSYNEQFF
NA	NA	TRBV20-1	TRBJ1-4	TGCAGTGCTAGTCCAGGGGCAGCTAATGAAAAACTGTTTTTT	CSASPGAANEKLFF
TRBD1	once	TRBV5-8	TRBJ1-4	TGTGCCAGCAGACACGGGACAGGGGGCCTCCTGAGTGAAAAACTGTTTTTT	CASRHGTGGLLSEKLFF
NA	few	TRBV3-1/TRBV3-2	TRBJ1-5	TGTGCCAGCAGCCAAGGGGCGCAGGGCAGTGGAAGGGGCAATCAGCCCCAGCATTTT	CASSQGAQGSGRGNQPQHF
NA	NA	TRBV24-1	TRBJ1-2	TGTGCCACCAGTGATAGGAGTGGAGATGGCTACACCTTC	CATSDRSGDGYTF
NA	NA	TRBV19	TRBJ1-5	TGTGCCAGTAGTATGGTAGTTAGTAGCAATCAGCCCCAGCATTTT	CASSMVVSSNQPQHF
NA	NA	TRBV18	TRBJ2-6	TGTGCCAGCTCACCACCGCACAGGCCATCTGGGGCCAACGTCCTGACTTTC	CASSPPHRPSGANVLTF
NA	NA	TRBV25-1	TRBJ2-7	TGTGCCAGCAGTGAATCACCCTATAGCGGTATCTACGAGCAGTACTTC	CASSESPYSGIYEQYF
TRBD1	NA	TRBV4-1	TRBJ1-5	TGCGCCAGCAGCCAAGGAAACCGGGACAGTCATAAGCCCCAGCATTTT	CASSQGNRDSHKPQHF
TRBD2	NA	TRBV19	TRBJ2-3	TGTGCCAGTAGTATACTAGCGGGGGGGTCTACAGATACGCAGTATTTT	CASSILAGGSTDTQYF